This T cell receptor (beta chain) was identified in a study of sequential checkpoint blockade in melanoma. Study-level background: Arm A got nivolumab then ipilimumab; arm B the reverse, 1:1.

Only in-frame clones appear in the TCRdb table, and some are missing; sequencing was by immunoSEQ multiplex PCR. Of about 22,000 clones in the sample, 65% to 75% were seen once. The treatment: randomized to nivolumab then ipilimumab (arm A) or the reverse (arm B). Patients had received no earlier DNA-damaging chemotherapy. PBMC sorting kept live CD3+CD8+ cells without CD19 or CD56. Germline loops: CDR1 SGHTA, CDR2 FQGNSA. This CDR3 spans 16 amino acids. With V trimmed by 5 bases and J by 4 bases, 8 bases remained unmatched. The starting material was CD8+ T cells sorted from blood (inferred from file names), obtained from a patient given nivolumab and ipilimumab in sequence. This sequence joins TRBV7-2 and TRBJ2-2; 9 nucleotides line up with TRBD1. The receptor was derived from a human donor with melanoma. The CDR3 sequence: CASSKPGTGTTGELFF. The CDR3 DNA reads as TGTGCCAGCAGCAAACCCGGGACAGGGACCACCGGGGAGCTGTTTTTT.